A selection of T cell receptor beta chains follows, all from one sample in a study of shared clonotypes between healthy human individuals. TCRdb keeps only in-frame clones here, not all; method: immunoSEQ multiplex PCR. The sample consists of roughly 2 million clones, around 95% of them appearing once. Material: naive CD4+ T cells sorted from blood. All receptors derive from a man aged 18 to 35 in good health. Both conserved end residues are part of each CDR3. D genes are given only for firm matches. Where a row states a size, it is once, few, many or the class of an expanded clone; other rows omit it.

j_call	v_call	d_call	clone_size	cdr3_nt	cdr3_aa
TRBJ1-5	TRBV2	.	few	TGTGCCAGCAGTTCCCAGGAACCCCAGCATTTT	CASSSQEPQHF
TRBJ2-2	TRBV6-6	.	.	TGTGCCAGCAGCTACAGCGGTAGCGCCGGGGAGCTGTTTTTT	CASSYSGSAGELFF
TRBJ2-7	TRBV10-1	.	.	TGCGCCAGCAGTGAGTCGGTGAGCTCCTACGAGCAGTACTTC	CASSESVSSYEQYF
TRBJ1-4	TRBV5-8	.	.	TGTGCCAGCAGCTCCGGGACTCCTGGCGAAAAACTGTTTTTT	CASSSGTPGEKLFF
TRBJ1-1	TRBV29-1	TRBD1	.	TGCAGCGGGGGACAGCCGAACACTGAAGCTTTCTTT	CSGGQPNTEAFF
TRBJ1-4	TRBV25-1	.	.	TGTGCCAGCAGTGCTCTCGGCGAAACGAATGAAAAACTGTTTTTT	CASSALGETNEKLFF
TRBJ2-7	TRBV10-3	.	.	TGTGCCATCGGCCGTTCCTACGAGCAGTACTTC	CAIGRSYEQYF
TRBJ2-1	TRBV19	.	.	TGTGCCAGTAGCAATCAACCGGGACCGTCGGGATACAATGAGCAGTTCTTC	CASSNQPGPSGYNEQFF
TRBJ2-6	TRBV4-3	.	.	TGCGCCAGCAGCCAGCGACCGAACTCTGGGGCCAACGTCCTGACTTTC	CASSQRPNSGANVLTF
TRBJ2-1	TRBV30	.	.	TGTGCCTGGAGTGTCGACATAGGGTCGGGCAATGAGCAGTTCTTC	CAWSVDIGSGNEQFF
TRBJ2-3	TRBV27	.	once	TGTGCCAGCAGGCCAGACTCAGGGACAGATACGCAGTATTTT	CASRPDSGTDTQYF
TRBJ2-6	TRBV7-9	.	once	TGTGCCAGCAGCCAGAGCTACACTGGGGCCAACGTCCTGACTTTC	CASSQSYTGANVLTF
TRBJ2-7	TRBV11-2	.	.	TGTGCCAGCAGCCCCGGACGGGCCTTCGAGCAGTACTTC	CASSPGRAFEQYF
TRBJ1-3	TRBV30	.	.	TGTGCCTGGAGCGGGGGCAACACCATATATTTT	CAWSGGNTIYF
TRBJ2-5	TRBV7-8	TRBD2	.	TGTGCCAGCAGCTTAGGACTAGCGGGGGGGCAAGAGACCCAGTACTTC	CASSLGLAGGQETQYF
TRBJ1-4	TRBV15	.	once	TGTGCCACCAGCAGGCCTGCCGCAACTAATGAAAAACTGTTTTTT	CATSRPAATNEKLFF
TRBJ2-7	TRBV30	TRBD1	.	TGTGCCTGGAGTGGATACACACAGGGGCGAGCTGACGAGCAGTACTTC	CAWSGYTQGRADEQYF
TRBJ1-1	TRBV7-9	.	.	TGTGCCAGCAGCTTAGATGGGGCCGTGGCTGAAGCTTTCTTT	CASSLDGAVAEAFF
TRBJ1-1	TRBV30	.	few	TGTGCCTGGAGCCAGACCGGTGAAGCTTTCTTT	CAWSQTGEAFF
TRBJ2-3	TRBV5-4	.	.	TGTGCCAGCAGCTTAAGGACAGTTGCAGATACGCAGTATTTT	CASSLRTVADTQYF
TRBJ2-1	TRBV10-2	.	.	TGCGCCAGCAGTCCTACCTGGACAGACCTCGGGCAGTTCTTC	CASSPTWTDLGQFF
TRBJ2-5	TRBV7-7	TRBD1	.	TGTGCTAGCAGCTTGGACAGGGGGGAGACCCAGTACTTC	CASSLDRGETQYF
TRBJ2-7	TRBV6-4	.	.	TGTGCCAGCAGTTCCTACCACCCGACAGAGTCCTACGAGCAGTACTTC	CASSSYHPTESYEQYF
TRBJ1-3	TRBV6-6	.	.	TGTGCCAGCAGCTCGTACGGCAGGTCGGACATATATTTT	CASSSYGRSDIYF
TRBJ2-7	TRBV13	TRBD1	.	TGTGCCAGCAGCCCTGGTTGGGACAGGGTGCCCTACGAGCAGTACTTC	CASSPGWDRVPYEQYF
TRBJ2-2	TRBV5-1	.	.	TGCGCCAGCAGCTTGGCCCTCTCGAACACCGGGGAGCTGTTTTTT	CASSLALSNTGELFF
TRBJ2-6	TRBV4-1	.	.	TGCGCCAGCAGCCAAGTTCAGGGTGCCGGGGCCAACGTCCTGACTTTC	CASSQVQGAGANVLTF
TRBJ2-7	TRBV6-1	.	.	TGTGCCAGCTCACACGGGGCCTACGAGCAGTACTTC	CASSHGAYEQYF
TRBJ2-6	TRBV6-5	TRBD1	.	TGTGCCAGCAGGGAGACAGGGTTCGGGGCCAACGTCCTGACTTTC	CASRETGFGANVLTF
TRBJ2-7	TRBV2	TRBD1	.	TGTGCCAGCAGTTTAAGCGAAGTGCCGGGACAGGGTAGCTCCTACGAGCAGTACTTC	CASSLSEVPGQGSSYEQYF
TRBJ1-2	TRBV5-6	.	.	TGTGCCAGCAGCGGGCAGGGACTACCGAACTATGGCTACACCTTC	CASSGQGLPNYGYTF
TRBJ2-7	TRBV27	.	once	TGTGCCAGCAGTTTCGCCCCTTCCTACGAGCAGTACTTC	CASSFAPSYEQYF
TRBJ2-3	TRBV19	TRBD2	.	TGTGCCAGTAGTATAGATCGGCGGGGAGGGGGCACAGATACGCAGTATTTT	CASSIDRRGGGTDTQYF
TRBJ2-2	TRBV9	.	.	TGTGCCAGCAGCGTTGCGGGGTTCACCGGGGAGCTGTTTTTT	CASSVAGFTGELFF
TRBJ2-5	TRBV6-5	.	.	TGTGCCAGCAGTGGGGGCCCTTCCGAGGGGGAGACCCAGTACTTC	CASSGGPSEGETQYF
TRBJ1-6	TRBV30	TRBD1	once	TGTGCCTGGAGTGTAGGACAGGGGGCCAGGAATTCACCCCTCCACTTT	CAWSVGQGARNSPLHF
TRBJ2-1	TRBV28	.	.	TGTGCCACCCGAAGAGGAGGGGGCACATGGAATGAGCAGTTCTTC	CATRRGGGTWNEQFF
TRBJ2-3	TRBV27	.	.	TGTGCCAGCACCCGGGACGTGGGAAGCCCAGATACGCAGTATTTT	CASTRDVGSPDTQYF
TRBJ2-3	TRBV11-3	.	.	TGTGCCAGCAGCTTAGACGTAGGGACAGATACGCAGTATTTT	CASSLDVGTDTQYF
TRBJ2-3	TRBV5-6	.	.	TGTGCCAGCAGCTTGCCCTATGAGGCAGATACGCAGTATTTT	CASSLPYEADTQYF
TRBJ1-2	TRBV19	TRBD1	.	TGTGCCAGTAGTATTGGCAGGGGGTATGGCTACACCTTC	CASSIGRGYGYTF
TRBJ2-7	TRBV10-3	.	.	TGTGCCATCAGTGAGCGGCCGGACGCTAGCCAGTACTTC	CAISERPDASQYF
TRBJ2-5	TRBV7-2	.	.	TGTGCCAGCAGCACAGGACTCCCAGAGACCCAGTACTTC	CASSTGLPETQYF
TRBJ2-5	TRBV9	.	.	TGTGCCAGTGCCGGGGGAGCCCAAGAGACCCAGTACTTC	CASAGGAQETQYF
TRBJ2-7	TRBV5-4	TRBD2	.	TGTGCCAGCAGCTTGTGGGTAGCGGGATTTCCCAACGAGCAGTACTTC	CASSLWVAGFPNEQYF